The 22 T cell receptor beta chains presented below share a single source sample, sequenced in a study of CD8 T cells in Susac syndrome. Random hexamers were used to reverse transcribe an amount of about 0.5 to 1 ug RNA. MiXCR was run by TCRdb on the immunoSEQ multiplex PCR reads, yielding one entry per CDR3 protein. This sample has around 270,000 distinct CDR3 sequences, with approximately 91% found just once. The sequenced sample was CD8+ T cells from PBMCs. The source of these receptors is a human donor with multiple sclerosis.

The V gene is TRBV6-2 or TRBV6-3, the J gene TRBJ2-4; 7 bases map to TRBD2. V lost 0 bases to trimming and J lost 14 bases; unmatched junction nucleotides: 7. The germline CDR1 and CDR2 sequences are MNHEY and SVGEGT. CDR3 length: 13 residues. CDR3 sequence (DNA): TGTGCCAGCAGTTACTCGAAGATGGGAGGGGAGTACTTC. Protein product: CASSYSKMGGEYF.

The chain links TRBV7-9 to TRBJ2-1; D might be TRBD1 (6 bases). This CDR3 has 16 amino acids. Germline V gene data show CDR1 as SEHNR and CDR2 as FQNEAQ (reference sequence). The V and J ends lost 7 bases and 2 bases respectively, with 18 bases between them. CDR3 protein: CASTQGQGSPYNEQFF. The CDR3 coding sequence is TGTGCCAGCACCCAGGGGCAGGGAAGCCCCTACAATGAGCAGTTCTTC.

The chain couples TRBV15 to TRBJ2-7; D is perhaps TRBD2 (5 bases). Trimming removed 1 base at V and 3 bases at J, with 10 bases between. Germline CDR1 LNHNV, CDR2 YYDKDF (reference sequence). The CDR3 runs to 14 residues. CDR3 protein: CATSRVIRDYEQYF. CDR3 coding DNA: TGTGCCACCAGCAGAGTAATACGGGACTACGAGCAGTACTTC.

The CDR3 DNA reads as TGTGCCAGCAGTCCCGGGAGAAACACTGAAGCTTTCTTT. The encoded protein is CASSPGRNTEAFF. V is TRBV6-2 or TRBV6-3 and J is TRBJ1-1; D not certain. Per germline, CDR1 MNHEY and CDR2 SVGEGT. The CDR3 covers 13 residues. The V end was cut by 5 bases, the J end by 2 bases, with 9 bases between.

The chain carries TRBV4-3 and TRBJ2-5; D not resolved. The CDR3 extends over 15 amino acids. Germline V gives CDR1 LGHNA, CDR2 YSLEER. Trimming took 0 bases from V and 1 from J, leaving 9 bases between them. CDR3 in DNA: TGCGCCAGCAGCCAAGAGTACCAGCCCCAAGAGACCCAGTACTTC. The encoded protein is CASSQEYQPQETQYF.

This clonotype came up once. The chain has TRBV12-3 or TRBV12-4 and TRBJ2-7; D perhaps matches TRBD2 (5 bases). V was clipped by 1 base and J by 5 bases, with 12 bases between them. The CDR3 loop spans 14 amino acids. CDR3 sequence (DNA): TGTGCCAGCAGTTTAGTGGTGGGAGTGGACGAGCAGTACTTC. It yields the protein CASSLVVGVDEQYF.

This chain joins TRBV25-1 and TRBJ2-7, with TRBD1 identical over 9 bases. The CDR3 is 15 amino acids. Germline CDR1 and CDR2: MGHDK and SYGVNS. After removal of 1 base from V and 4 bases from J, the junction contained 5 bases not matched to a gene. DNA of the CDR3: TGTGCCAGCAGTGAATGGGACAGGGACAGGTACGAGCAGTACTTC. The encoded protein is CASSEWDRDRYEQYF.

The CDR3 reads CASSLGTASTDTQYF. The CDR3 DNA follows: TGTGCCAGCAGTTTGGGGACGGCTAGCACAGATACGCAGTATTTT. This rearrangement joins TRBV28 to TRBJ2-3, with D perhaps matching TRBD1 or TRBD2 (5 bases each). The CDR3 contains 15 residues. Germline CDR1 reads MDHEN; CDR2 reads SYDVKM. Deletions cut 3 bases from V and 0 bases from J, with 10 bases between.

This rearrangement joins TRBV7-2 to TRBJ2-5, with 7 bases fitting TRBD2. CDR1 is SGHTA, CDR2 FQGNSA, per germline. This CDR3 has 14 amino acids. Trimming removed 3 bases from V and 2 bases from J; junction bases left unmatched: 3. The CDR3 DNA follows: TGTGCCAGCAGCTTCCTTAGCGGGCAAGAGACCCAGTACTTC. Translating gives CASSFLSGQETQYF.

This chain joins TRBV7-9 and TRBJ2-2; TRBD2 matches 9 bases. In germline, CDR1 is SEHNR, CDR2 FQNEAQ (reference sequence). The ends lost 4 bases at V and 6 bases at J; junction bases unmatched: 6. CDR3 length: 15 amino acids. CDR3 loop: CASSWLAGDSGELFF. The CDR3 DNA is TGTGCCAGCAGCTGGTTAGCGGGAGATTCCGGGGAGCTGTTTTTT.

CDR3 sequence: CSATGGTGGNEQYF. The CDR3 region has the DNA TGCAGTGCTACGGGGGGCACAGGGGGCAACGAGCAGTACTTC. The chain is built from TRBV20-1 and TRBJ2-7; TRBD1 aligns across 9 bases. The CDR3 length is 14 residues. The J segment lost 5 bases and the V segment lost 4 bases, leaving 9 bases of the junction unmatched. The V gene's germline CDR1 is DFQATT and CDR2 SNEGSKA (reference sequence).

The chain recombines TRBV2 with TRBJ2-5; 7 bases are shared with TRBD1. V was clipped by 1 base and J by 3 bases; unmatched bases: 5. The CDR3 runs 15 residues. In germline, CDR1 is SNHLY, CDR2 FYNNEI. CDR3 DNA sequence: TGTGCCAGCAGTGAAGTCCGGGACAGAAAAGAGACCCAGTACTTC. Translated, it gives CASSEVRDRKETQYF.

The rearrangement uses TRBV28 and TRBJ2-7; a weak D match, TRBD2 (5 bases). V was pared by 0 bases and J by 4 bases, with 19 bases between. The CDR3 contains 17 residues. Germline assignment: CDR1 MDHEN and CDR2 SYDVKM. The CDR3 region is CASSLWGAGITYYEQYF. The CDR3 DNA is TGTGCCAGCAGTTTATGGGGAGCCGGGATAACCTATTACGAGCAGTACTTC.

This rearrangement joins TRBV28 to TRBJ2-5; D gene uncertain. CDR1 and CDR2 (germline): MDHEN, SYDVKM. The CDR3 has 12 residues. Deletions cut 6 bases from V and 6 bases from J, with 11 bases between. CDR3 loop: CASSPLRQTQYF. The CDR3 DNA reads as TGTGCCAGCAGCCCATTGCGGCAGACCCAGTACTTC.

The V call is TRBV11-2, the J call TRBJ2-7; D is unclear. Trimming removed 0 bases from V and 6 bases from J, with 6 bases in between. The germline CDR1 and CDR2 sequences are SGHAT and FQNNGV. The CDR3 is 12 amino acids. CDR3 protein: CASSLDIAEQYF. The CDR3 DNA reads TGTGCCAGCAGCTTAGATATAGCCGAGCAGTACTTC. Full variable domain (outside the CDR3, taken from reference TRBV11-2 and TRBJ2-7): EAGVAQSPRYKIIEKRQSVAFWCNPISGHATLYWYQQILGQGPKLLIQFQNNGVVDDSQLPKDRFSAERLKGVDSTLKIQPAKLEDSAVYLCASSLDIAEQYFGPGTRLTVT.

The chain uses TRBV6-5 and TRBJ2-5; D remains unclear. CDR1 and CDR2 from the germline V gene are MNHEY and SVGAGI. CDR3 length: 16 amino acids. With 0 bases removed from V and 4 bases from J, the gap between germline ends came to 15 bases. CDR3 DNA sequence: TGTGCCAGCAGTTACTCGAAAAATGAAATGGGAGAGACCCAGTACTTC. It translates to CASSYSKNEMGETQYF.

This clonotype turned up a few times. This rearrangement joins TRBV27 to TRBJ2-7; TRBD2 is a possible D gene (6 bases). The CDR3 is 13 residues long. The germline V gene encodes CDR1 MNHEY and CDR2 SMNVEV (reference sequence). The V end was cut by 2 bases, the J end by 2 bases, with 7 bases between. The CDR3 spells CASSLRLAYEQYF. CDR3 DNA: TGTGCCAGCAGTTTAAGACTAGCCTACGAGCAGTACTTC.

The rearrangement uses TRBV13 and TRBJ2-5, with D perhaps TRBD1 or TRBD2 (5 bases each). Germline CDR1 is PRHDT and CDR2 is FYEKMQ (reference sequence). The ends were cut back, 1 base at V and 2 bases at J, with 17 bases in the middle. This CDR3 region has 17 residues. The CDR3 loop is CASSLERDQGDQETQYF. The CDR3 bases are TGTGCCAGCAGCTTAGAGAGGGATCAGGGCGATCAAGAGACCCAGTACTTC.

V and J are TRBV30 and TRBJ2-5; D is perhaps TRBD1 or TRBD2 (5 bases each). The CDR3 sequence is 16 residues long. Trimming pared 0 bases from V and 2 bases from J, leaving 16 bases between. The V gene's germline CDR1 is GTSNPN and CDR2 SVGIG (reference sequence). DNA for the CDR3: TGTGCCTGGAGTGTACTGGGCAGGGAGCCTCAAGAGACCCAGTACTTC. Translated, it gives CAWSVLGREPQETQYF. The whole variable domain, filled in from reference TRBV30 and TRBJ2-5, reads SQTIHQWPATLVQPVGSPLSLECTVEGTSNPNLYWYRQAAGRGLQLLFYSVGIGQISSEVPQNLSASRPQDRQFILSSKKLLLSDSGFYLCAWSVLGREPQETQYFGPGTRLLVL.

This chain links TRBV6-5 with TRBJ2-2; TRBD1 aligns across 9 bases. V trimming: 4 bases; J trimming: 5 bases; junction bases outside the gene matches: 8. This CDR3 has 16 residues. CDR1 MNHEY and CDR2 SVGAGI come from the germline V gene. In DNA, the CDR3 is TGTGCCAGCAGTTCCCCGGGACAGGGCGGTACCGGGGAGCTGTTTTTT. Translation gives CASSSPGQGGTGELFF.

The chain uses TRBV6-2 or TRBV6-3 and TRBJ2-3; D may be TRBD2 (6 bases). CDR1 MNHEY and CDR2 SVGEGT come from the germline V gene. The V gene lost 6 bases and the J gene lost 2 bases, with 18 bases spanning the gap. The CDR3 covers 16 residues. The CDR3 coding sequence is TGTGCCAGCAGCGAGATGACTAGAGGCTTCACAGATACGCAGTATTTT. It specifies CASSEMTRGFTDTQYF.

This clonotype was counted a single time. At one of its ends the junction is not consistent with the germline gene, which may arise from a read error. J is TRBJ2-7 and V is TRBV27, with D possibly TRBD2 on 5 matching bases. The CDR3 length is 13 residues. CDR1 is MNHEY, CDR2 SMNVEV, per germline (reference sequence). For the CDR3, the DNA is TGTGCCAGCGGTTTCGGGAATTCCTACGAGCAGTACTTC. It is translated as CASGFGNSYEQYF.